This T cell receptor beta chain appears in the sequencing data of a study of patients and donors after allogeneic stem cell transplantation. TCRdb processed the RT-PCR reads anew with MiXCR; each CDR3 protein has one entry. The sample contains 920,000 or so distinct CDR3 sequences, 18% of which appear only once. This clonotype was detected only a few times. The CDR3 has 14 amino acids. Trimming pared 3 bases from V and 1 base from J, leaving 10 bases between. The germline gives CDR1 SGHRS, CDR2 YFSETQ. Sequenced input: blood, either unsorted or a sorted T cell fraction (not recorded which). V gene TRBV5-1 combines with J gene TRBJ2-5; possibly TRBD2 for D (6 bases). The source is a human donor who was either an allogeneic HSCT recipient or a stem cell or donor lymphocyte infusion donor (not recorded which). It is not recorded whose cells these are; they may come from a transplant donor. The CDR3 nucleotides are TGCGCCAGCAGCTCGGAGGGGAGCCAAGAGACCCAGTACTTC. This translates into CASSSEGSQETQYF.